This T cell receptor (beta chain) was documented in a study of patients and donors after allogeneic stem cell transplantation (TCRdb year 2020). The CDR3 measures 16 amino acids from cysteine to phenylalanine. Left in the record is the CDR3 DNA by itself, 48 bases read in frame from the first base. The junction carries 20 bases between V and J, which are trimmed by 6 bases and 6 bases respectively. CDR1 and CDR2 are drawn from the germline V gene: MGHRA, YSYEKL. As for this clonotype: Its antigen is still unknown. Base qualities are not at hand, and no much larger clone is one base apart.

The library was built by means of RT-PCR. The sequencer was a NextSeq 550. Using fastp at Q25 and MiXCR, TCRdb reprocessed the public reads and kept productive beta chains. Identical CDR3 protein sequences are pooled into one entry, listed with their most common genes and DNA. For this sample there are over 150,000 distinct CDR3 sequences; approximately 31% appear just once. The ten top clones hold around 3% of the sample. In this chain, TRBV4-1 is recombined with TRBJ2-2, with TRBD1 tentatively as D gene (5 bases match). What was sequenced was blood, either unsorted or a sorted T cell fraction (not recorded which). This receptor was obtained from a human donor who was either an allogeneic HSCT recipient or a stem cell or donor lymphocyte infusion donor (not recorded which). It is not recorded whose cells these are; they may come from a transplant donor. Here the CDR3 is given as CASRGELAPRAGELFF. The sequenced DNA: TGCGCCAGCAGAGGGGAACTTGCGCCACGGGCCGGGGAGCTGTTTTTT.